What follows describes a single T cell receptor beta chain. This record comes from a study of blood T cell repertoires in COVID-19. Background on the study: Specimens from acute and convalescent COVID-19 originated in the United States, Italy and Spain. Sample material is recorded as cDNA or gDNA derived from T cells, B-cell-depleted T cells, or PBMCs.

Per the authors' pipeline: Amplification of reference gene primers provided the estimated nucleated cell counts. Using immunoSEQ multiplex PCR, the repertoire was profiled, and TCRdb retains in-frame clones only, with some absent. That table supplies the V and J calls and clone size; D and trimming were determined from the DNA. The sample has about 120,000 clones; over 70% are singletons. The CDR3 sequence is 14 residues long. V was clipped by 3 bases and J by 1 base, with 9 bases between them. The germline gives CDR1 SGHRS, CDR2 YFSETQ. The chain recombines TRBV5-1 with TRBJ2-3; no reliable D call. Sequenced material: peripheral blood. The receptor was derived from a man aged 65-85 years with acute or convalescent COVID-19. The CDR3 DNA is TGCGCCAGCAGCTCAAGTACAGGCACAGATACGCAGTATTTT. Its protein product is CASSSSTGTDTQYF.